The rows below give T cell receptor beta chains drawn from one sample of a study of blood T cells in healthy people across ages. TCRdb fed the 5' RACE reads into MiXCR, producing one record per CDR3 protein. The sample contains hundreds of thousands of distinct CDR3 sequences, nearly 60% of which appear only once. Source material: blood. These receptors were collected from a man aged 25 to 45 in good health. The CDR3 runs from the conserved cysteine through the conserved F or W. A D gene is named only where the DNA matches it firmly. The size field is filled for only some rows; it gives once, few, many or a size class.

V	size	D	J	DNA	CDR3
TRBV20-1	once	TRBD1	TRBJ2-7	TGCAGTGCCGCGCCCCAGGGGGTAATCTCCTACGAGCAGTACTTC	CSAAPQGVISYEQYF
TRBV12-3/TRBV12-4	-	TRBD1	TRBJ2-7	TGTGCCAGCAGTGTAGTTGACAGGGGCGAGCAGTACTTC	CASSVVDRGEQYF
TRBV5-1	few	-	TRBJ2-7	TGCGCCAGCAGCGGTCGTGCGGGCCCTCGGGACGAGCAGTACTTC	CASSGRAGPRDEQYF
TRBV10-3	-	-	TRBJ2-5	TGTGCCACAAAACTAGGGGAGACCCAGTACTTC	CATKLGETQYF
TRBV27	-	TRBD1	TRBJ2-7	TGTGCCTGCGGGGGACAGGGGTACGAGCAGTACTTC	CACGGQGYEQYF
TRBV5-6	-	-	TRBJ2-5	TGTGCCAGCAGCGTGGTCCTAGCGGAGACCCAGTACTTC	CASSVVLAETQYF
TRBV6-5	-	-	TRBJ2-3	TGTGCCAGCAGTTACTCGAGCTGGCACACAGATACGCAGTATTTT	CASSYSSWHTDTQYF
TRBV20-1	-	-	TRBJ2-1	TGCAGTGCTGGAGATATGAGGGGGGGAAAAAACAATGAGCAGTTCTTC	CSAGDMRGGKNNEQFF
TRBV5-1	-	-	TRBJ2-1	TGCGCCAGCAGCTTGGCTGCGGGTTCCAATGAGCAGTTCTTC	CASSLAAGSNEQFF
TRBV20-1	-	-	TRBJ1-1	TGCAGTGCTAGCTGGGACACTGAAGCTTTCTTT	CSASWDTEAFF
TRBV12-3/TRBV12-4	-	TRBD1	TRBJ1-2	TGTGCCGGCAGTATTCGGACAGGAGCTAACTATGGCTACACCTTC	CAGSIRTGANYGYTF
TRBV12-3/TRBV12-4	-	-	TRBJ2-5	TGTGCCAGCACCCTATCAGGGGAAGCGACCCAGTACTTC	CASTLSGEATQYF
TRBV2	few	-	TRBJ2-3	TGTGCCAGCAACCTTGACCCCAACGGGAGCACAGATACGCAGTATTTT	CASNLDPNGSTDTQYF
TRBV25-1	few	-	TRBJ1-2	TGTGCCAGCAACGCGGGACCCTACTATGGCTACACCTTC	CASNAGPYYGYTF